The rows below give T cell receptor beta chains drawn from one sample of a study of blood T cell repertoires in COVID-19. Sequencing was performed with immunoSEQ multiplex PCR; in TCRdb, only in-frame clones are kept and a portion is missing. The table shows around 250,000 clones, with 70% to 90% occurring only once. Sequencing used peripheral blood. These TCRs come from a man younger than 35 with active or convalescent COVID-19. CDR3s include the opening cysteine and the closing phenylalanine or tryptophan. The D gene is left open where the match is weak. The size of a clone is reported for some rows only, either as once, few or many, or as a class for expanded clones.

clone_size j_call v_call d_call cdr3_aa cdr3_nt
. TRBJ2-7 TRBV5-6 . CASSLRPGEDEQYF TGTGCCAGCAGCTTGCGACCGGGGGAGGACGAGCAGTACTTC
few TRBJ2-2 TRBV7-3 TRBD2 CASSLKGSGANTGELFF TGTGCCAGCAGCTTAAAGGGTAGCGGGGCGAACACCGGGGAGCTGTTTTTT
. TRBJ2-2 TRBV30 . CAWRLNTGELFF TGTGCCTGGAGACTGAACACCGGGGAGCTGTTTTTT
. TRBJ2-7 TRBV11-3 . CASSPPGGKPYEQYF TGTGCCAGCAGCCCCCCAGGGGGGAAACCCTACGAGCAGTACTTC
. TRBJ2-7 TRBV5-1 . CASSSDNEQYF TGCGCCAGCAGTTCAGACAACGAGCAGTACTTC
once TRBJ1-1 TRBV7-9 . CASSLLNTEAFF TGTGCCAGCAGCCTCTTAAACACTGAAGCTTTCTTT
. TRBJ1-6 TRBV28 TRBD1 CASSPGTGLVNSPLHF TGTGCCAGCAGTCCCGGGACAGGGTTGGTTAATTCACCCCTCCACTTT
. TRBJ2-3 TRBV27 . CASSPGTGVTDTQYF TGTGCCAGCAGTCCCGGGACGGGAGTGACAGATACGCAGTATTTT
. TRBJ1-2 TRBV28 . CASSLVSGINYGYTF TGTGCCAGCAGTTTAGTCTCCGGGATAAACTATGGCTACACCTTC
once TRBJ1-1 TRBV4-3 TRBD1 CASSLTGDRTEAFF TGCGCCAGCAGCCTCACAGGGGATCGCACTGAAGCTTTCTTT
. TRBJ2-2 TRBV19 . CASSNRGYTGELFF TGTGCCAGTAGTAACCGGGGATACACCGGGGAGCTGTTTTTT
. TRBJ2-7 TRBV3-1/TRBV3-2 . CASSQAGPGFGIYEQYF TGTGCCAGCAGCCAAGCTGGGCCGGGGTTCGGGATCTACGAGCAGTACTTC
once TRBJ2-7 TRBV5-5 . CASTPEVTYEQYF TGTGCCAGCACACCCGAGGTCACCTACGAGCAGTACTTC
. TRBJ1-2 TRBV5-4 . CASSYASGRDYGYTF TGTGCCAGCAGCTACGCCTCAGGCAGGGACTATGGCTACACCTTC
. TRBJ2-7 TRBV7-7 . CASSPHPGSSYEQYF TGTGCCAGCAGCCCGCATCCGGGGAGCTCCTACGAGCAGTACTTC
. TRBJ1-5 TRBV24-1 . CATSDGQGQPQHF TGTGCCACCAGTGATGGTCAGGGGCAGCCCCAGCATTTT
once TRBJ2-1 TRBV5-1 TRBD1 CASSSGTGANEQFF TGCGCCAGCAGCTCCGGGACAGGGGCCAATGAGCAGTTCTTC
. TRBJ2-5 TRBV10-3 TRBD2 CASGTSPETQYF TGTGCCAGCGGGACTAGCCCGGAGACCCAGTACTTC
. TRBJ2-7 TRBV18 TRBD1 CASSRTQGGQGTYEQYF TGTGCCAGCTCACGAACACAAGGGGGACAGGGGACCTACGAGCAGTACTTC
. TRBJ2-2 TRBV5-1 . CASSLQGWATGELFF TGCGCCAGCAGCCTACAGGGTTGGGCGACCGGGGAGCTGTTTTTT
. TRBJ2-2 TRBV5-7 . CASSPTPSRSGELFF TGTGCCAGCAGCCCGACCCCTAGCAGAAGCGGGGAGCTGTTTTTT
once TRBJ2-7 TRBV30 TRBD1 CACETGAYEQYF TGTGCCTGCGAGACAGGGGCCTACGAGCAGTACTTC
. TRBJ2-6 TRBV5-1 . CASSRFSSSGANVLTF TGCGCCAGCAGCCGTTTTTCCTCGTCTGGGGCCAACGTCCTGACTTTC
once TRBJ1-6 TRBV9 . CASSVRLTSPLHF TGTGCCAGCAGCGTACGACTGACTTCACCCCTCCACTTT
. TRBJ1-1 TRBV2 . CASRATVLGEAFF TGTGCCAGCAGGGCCACCGTGCTGGGCGAAGCTTTCTTT
. TRBJ1-3 TRBV10-3 . CATGPRASGNTIYF TGTGCCACCGGGCCCAGGGCTTCTGGAAACACCATATATTTT
. TRBJ2-7 TRBV7-9 . CASSDQQETPYEQYF TGTGCCAGCAGCGACCAACAGGAGACCCCCTACGAGCAGTACTTC
. TRBJ1-1 TRBV19 . CASTNWGGHAEAFF TGTGCCAGTACCAATTGGGGCGGACACGCTGAAGCTTTCTTT
once TRBJ2-1 TRBV3-1/TRBV3-2 TRBD2 CASSQDWAGGMEQFF TGTGCCAGCAGCCAAGACTGGGCGGGAGGAATGGAGCAGTTCTTC
. TRBJ1-1 TRBV2 . CASLPLEGTEAFF TGTGCCAGCCTCCCCCTGGAGGGCACTGAAGCTTTCTTT
. TRBJ1-2 TRBV13 . CASSFNRVTYGYTF TGTGCCAGCAGCTTTAACAGGGTTACATATGGCTACACCTTC
. TRBJ2-1 TRBV5-5 TRBD1 CASSLSIGHGTANEQFF TGTGCCAGCAGCCTATCGATTGGCCACGGGACAGCGAATGAGCAGTTCTTC
few TRBJ2-2 TRBV9 . CASSPLPSNTGELFF TGTGCCAGCAGCCCTCTTCCGTCGAACACCGGGGAGCTGTTTTTT
. TRBJ2-4 TRBV7-3 . CASSLSAGGVGPKNIQYF TGTGCCAGCAGCTTATCGGCCGGAGGGGTTGGGCCCAAAAACATTCAGTACTTC
. TRBJ2-7 TRBV6-1 TRBD2 CASSELLAGGHNEQYF TGTGCCAGCAGTGAGTTACTAGCGGGAGGGCACAACGAGCAGTACTTC
. TRBJ2-7 TRBV10-2 TRBD1 CASRGAGTGVHEQYF TGCGCCAGCAGAGGGGCCGGGACAGGGGTCCACGAGCAGTACTTC
. TRBJ1-1 TRBV10-3 . CAIRKTGLDTEAFF TGTGCCATCAGAAAGACAGGTTTAGACACTGAAGCTTTCTTT
. TRBJ2-7 TRBV13 . CASSFGGEQYF TGTGCCAGCAGCTTCGGGGGCGAGCAGTACTTC
. TRBJ1-5 TRBV6-1 TRBD1 CASSARRTGFNQPQHF TGTGCCAGCAGTGCGCGCAGGACAGGCTTCAATCAGCCCCAGCATTTT
. TRBJ2-1 TRBV7-9 . CASSRAASTNEQFF TGTGCCAGCAGTCGAGCGGCCTCGACAAATGAGCAGTTCTTC
. TRBJ2-1 TRBV24-1 TRBD2 CATSDGGTSSYNEQFF TGTGCCACCAGTGATGGGGGGACTAGCTCCTACAATGAGCAGTTCTTC
. TRBJ2-3 TRBV9 TRBD2 CASAGGGDTDTQYF TGTGCCAGCGCCGGTGGGGGGGACACAGATACGCAGTATTTT
. TRBJ1-1 TRBV5-1 . CASSVQGIGTEAFF TGCGCCAGCAGCGTACAGGGTATCGGCACTGAAGCTTTCTTT
. TRBJ2-1 TRBV5-1 . CASSLVRGSIYNEQFF TGCGCCAGCAGCTTGGTACGGGGGAGTATCTACAATGAGCAGTTCTTC
. TRBJ1-5 TRBV12-3/TRBV12-4 . CASSESVQPQHF TGTGCCAGCAGTGAATCGGTACAGCCCCAGCATTTT
. TRBJ2-7 TRBV19 TRBD2 CASSVGRAHEQYF TGTGCCAGTAGTGTCGGGAGGGCCCACGAGCAGTACTTC
. TRBJ2-1 TRBV27 TRBD2 CASSHPGAGGIDNEQFF TGTGCCAGCAGCCACCCAGGGGCGGGAGGAATTGATAATGAGCAGTTCTTC
. TRBJ2-5 TRBV3-1/TRBV3-2 . CASSQVRASIETQYF TGTGCCAGCAGCCAAGTCCGGGCTAGCATTGAGACCCAGTACTTC
. TRBJ1-1 TRBV30 TRBD1 CAWSRQGWTEAFF TGTGCCTGGAGTCGACAGGGATGGACTGAAGCTTTCTTT
. TRBJ1-5 TRBV3-1/TRBV3-2 . CASSTTTGFGQPQHF TGTGCCAGCAGCACAACAACAGGGTTCGGACAGCCCCAGCATTTT
. TRBJ1-3 TRBV6-5 . CASSYSSGLSGNTIYF TGTGCCAGCAGTTACTCTTCGGGATTATCTGGAAACACCATATATTTT
few TRBJ2-7 TRBV11-1 . CASSPQGGGLYEQYF TGTGCCAGCAGTCCTCAAGGGGGGGGTCTCTACGAGCAGTACTTC